The 30 T cell receptor beta chains below all came from one sample that was sequenced in a study of blood T cell repertoires in COVID-19. Only in-frame clones appear in the TCRdb table, and some are missing; sequencing was by immunoSEQ multiplex PCR. The sample shows 40,000 or so clones, more than 80% of them seen only once. The sample comprised peripheral blood. The receptor source for this set is a man aged 30 to 39 with active or convalescent COVID-19.

CDR3 protein: CATSEQGDTQYF. The CDR3 DNA follows: TGTGCCACCAGTGAGCAGGGCGATACGCAGTATTTT. The chain joins TRBV24-1 to TRBJ2-3; TRBD1 is a possible D gene (5 bases). Trimming cost V 4 bases and J 6 bases, with 7 bases left between them. This CDR3 is 12 amino acids long. The germline V gene has CDR1 KGHDR and CDR2 SFDVKD.

The table lists this clone with a count of one. The rearrangement uses TRBV5-5 and TRBJ2-7; 7 positions agree with TRBD1. V trimming: 0 bases; J trimming: 3 bases; junction bases outside the gene matches: 6. CDR3 size: 15 residues. Per the germline V gene, CDR1 is SGHKS and CDR2 is YYEKEE (reference sequence). CDR3 sequence: CASSLVWTGDYEQYF. CDR3 DNA: TGTGCCAGCAGCTTGGTATGGACAGGAGACTACGAGCAGTACTTC.

The V gene is TRBV4-2, the J gene TRBJ1-5; TRBD1 agrees at 7 bases. Per germline, CDR1 LGHNA and CDR2 YNFKEQ. The CDR3 consists of 15 residues. Losses at the gene ends were 1 base for V and 7 bases for J; bases not matched to a gene: 7. The CDR3 region has the DNA TGTGCCAGCAGCCAAGCCCAGGGGGTAGGACAGCCCCAGCATTTT. Translated: CASSQAQGVGQPQHF.

This sequence joins TRBV13 and TRBJ2-5; 12 nucleotides match TRBD2. Trimming removed 2 bases from V and 5 bases from J; junction bases left unmatched: 12. The CDR3 runs 18 residues. Germline V gene lookup returns CDR1 PRHDT and CDR2 FYEKMQ (reference sequence). The CDR3: CASSLIRLAGGPIETQYF. The CDR3 DNA reads TGTGCCAGCAGCTTAATAAGGCTAGCGGGAGGGCCTATCGAGACCCAGTACTTC.

The genes are TRBV6-5 and TRBJ1-2; weak D call: TRBD1 (6 bases). V lost 5 bases and J lost 3, with 16 bases in between. This CDR3 region has 15 residues. Germline loops: CDR1 MNHEY, CDR2 SVGAGI. CDR3 DNA sequence: TGTGCCAGCAGTCCCTGGAGGGGGGGAGACTATGGCTACACCTTC. Translating gives CASSPWRGGDYGYTF.

This clone has just a few counts. The gene calls are TRBV19 and TRBJ1-6; 7 bases are a match to TRBD1. J was trimmed by 7 bases and V by 6 bases; bases with no gene match: 9. Looked up from germline, CDR1 is LNHDA and CDR2 is SQIVND (reference sequence). CDR3 length: 15 residues. Here the CDR3 DNA reads TGTGCCAGTAGAAGACAGGGCCGATGGAATTCACCCCTCCACTTT. Its translation: CASRRQGRWNSPLHF.

The rearrangement joins TRBV10-3 to TRBJ2-7; 7 bases map to TRBD2. This CDR3 region has 16 residues. The J segment lost 0 bases and the V segment lost 3 bases, leaving 8 bases of the junction unmatched. From germline, CDR1 is ENHRY and CDR2 SYGVKD. The CDR3 reads CAISDGGRTSSYEQYF. CDR3 DNA: TGTGCCATCAGTGATGGGGGACGGACTAGCTCCTACGAGCAGTACTTC.

This chain links TRBV18 with TRBJ2-7, with 8 bases identical to TRBD2. V shed 3 bases and J 4 bases; nucleotides not matched to a gene: 8. Germline values: CDR1 KGHSH, CDR2 LQKENI. CDR3 length: 15 amino acids. CDR3 in amino acids: CASSPRAGGEYEQYF. The CDR3 DNA reads as TGTGCCAGCTCACCCCGCGCGGGGGGCGAGTACGAGCAGTACTTC.

The V gene is TRBV24-1, the J gene TRBJ2-7; D is perhaps TRBD1 (6 bases). The CDR3 length is 13 residues. With 4 bases removed from V and 3 bases from J, the gap between germline ends came to 9 bases. Per germline, CDR1 KGHDR and CDR2 SFDVKD. The CDR3: CATSETGGYEQYF. Here the CDR3 DNA reads TGTGCCACCAGTGAGACAGGCGGCTACGAGCAGTACTTC.

This clone was observed once. The genes are TRBV12-2 and TRBJ2-7; the DNA was not compared with TRBD2, the D call given in the table. TRBV12-2 is marked as a pseudogene. This CDR3 is 14 amino acids long. The CDR3 spells CASRLVSSSYEQYV. In nucleotides, the CDR3 is TGTGCAAGTCGCTTAGTATCTAGCTCCTACGAGCAGTACGTC.

This rearrangement joins TRBV5-6 to TRBJ2-1; the match to TRBD2 covers 10 bases. The ends lost 0 bases at V and 5 bases at J; junction bases unmatched: 5. Germline V CDR1 and CDR2: SGHDT, YYEEEE. This CDR3 is built from 16 residues. The CDR3 protein is CASSLDSGGNNNEQFF. In nucleotides, the CDR3 is TGTGCCAGCAGCTTGGATAGCGGGGGGAACAACAATGAGCAGTTCTTC.

V usage is TRBV7-9 and J usage is TRBJ1-1; the D gene is possibly TRBD1 (5 bases). This CDR3 has 14 residues. The germline gives CDR1 SEHNR, CDR2 FQNEAQ (reference sequence). V was cut by 1 base and J by 0 bases, with 6 bases left in between. The CDR3 DNA reads as TGTGCCAGCAGCTTAGGGGACTTGAACACTGAAGCTTTCTTT. It translates to CASSLGDLNTEAFF.

The chain uses TRBV19 and TRBJ1-3; 12 nucleotides match TRBD1. This CDR3 region has 16 residues. CDR1 is LNHDA and CDR2 is SQIVND in the germline V gene (reference sequence). V trimming: 5 bases; J trimming: 1 base; junction bases outside the gene matches: 3. CDR3 coding DNA: TGTGCCAGTAGTTGGGGACAGGGGGCGTCTGGAAACACCATATATTTT. Residues: CASSWGQGASGNTIYF.

This chain connects TRBV16 to TRBJ2-3; 7 bases are a match to TRBD2. CDR3 length equals 15 residues. V shed 4 bases, J shed 5 bases, and the junction held 9 bases outside the gene matches. CDR1 is KGHSY, CDR2 FQNENV, per germline. This chain's CDR3 is CASSLLGSGEDTQYF. In DNA, the CDR3 is TGTGCCAGCAGCCTCCTAGGGAGCGGGGAAGATACGCAGTATTTT. Supplemented by reference TRBV16 and TRBJ2-3, the full variable domain reads GEEVAQTPKHLVRGEGQKAKLYCAPIKGHSYVFWYQQVLKNEFKFLISFQNENVFDETGMPKERFSAKCLPNSPCSLEIQATKLEDSAVYFCASSLLGSGEDTQYFGPGTRLTVL.

This clone was counted a few times. The chain carries TRBV7-9 and TRBJ1-4, with TRBD1 as a possible D gene (5 bases). The CDR3 extends over 15 amino acids. V was trimmed by 3 bases and J by 0 bases, leaving 8 bases between them. Germline V gene data show CDR1 as SEHNR and CDR2 as FQNEAQ (reference sequence). CDR3 in amino acids: CASSFGGATNEKLFF. For the CDR3, the DNA is TGTGCCAGCAGCTTCGGGGGTGCAACTAATGAAAAACTGTTTTTT.

There are a few counts of this clone. The rearrangement joins TRBV9 to TRBJ2-3; D gene unclear. The CDR3 contains 15 residues. Germline CDR1 and CDR2: SGDLS and YYNGEE. V shed 0 bases and J shed 2 bases, with 10 bases lying between them. The CDR3 DNA sequence: TGTGCCAGCAGCGTAGTAGGCGGCTACACAGATACGCAGTATTTT. It is translated as CASSVVGGYTDTQYF.

This clone was seen a few times. The V and J genes are TRBV5-1 and TRBJ2-1; D might be TRBD2 (6 bases). Germline V gene lookup returns CDR1 SGHRS and CDR2 YFSETQ. This CDR3 contains 16 residues. With 0 bases removed from V and 4 bases from J, the gap between germline ends came to 14 bases. CDR3 sequence reads: CASSLAGWGGYNEQFF. Here the CDR3 DNA reads TGCGCCAGCAGCTTGGCGGGGTGGGGAGGATACAATGAGCAGTTCTTC.

The table lists this clone with a count of one. This chain joins TRBV19 and TRBJ1-2, with a tentative D call TRBD1 (6 bases). Trimming removed 3 bases from V and 4 bases from J, with 18 bases in between. Looked up from germline, CDR1 is LNHDA and CDR2 is SQIVND (reference sequence). CDR3 length: 16 amino acids. The CDR3 reads CASSIYSGGGIYGYTF. Here the CDR3 DNA reads TGTGCCAGTAGTATTTACTCGGGGGGCGGAATCTATGGCTACACCTTC.

The chain combines TRBV28 with TRBJ1-4; 7 bases are a match to TRBD1. Germline CDR1 reads MDHEN; CDR2 reads SYDVKM. Losses at the gene ends were 2 bases for V and 8 bases for J; bases not matched to a gene: 5. The CDR3 has 14 amino acids. CDR3 amino acids: CASSLQGVREKLFF. CDR3 coding DNA: TGTGCCAGCAGTTTACAGGGGGTTCGCGAAAAACTGTTTTTT. The complete variable domain, with remaining parts taken from reference TRBV28 and TRBJ1-4, reads DVKVTQSSRYLVKRTGEKVFLECVQDMDHENMFWYRQDPGLGLRLIYFSYDVKMKEKGDIPEGYSVSREKKERFSLILESASTNQTSMYLCASSLQGVREKLFFGSGTQLSVL.

This chain connects TRBV23-1 to TRBJ2-7, with unresolved D. TRBV23-1 is classed as an ORF, of uncertain function. The CDR3 sequence is 15 residues long. Trimming stripped 2 bases from V and 3 bases from J, with 14 bases between. The CDR3 region has the DNA TGCGCCAGCAGTCAACTAACGGTCTCACGCTACGAGCAGTACGTC. Its protein product is CASSQLTVSRYEQYV.

The chain employs TRBV27 and TRBJ1-5; perhaps TRBD1 as D (6 bases). Germline CDR1 MNHEY, CDR2 SMNVEV (reference sequence). Deletions cut 5 bases from V and 2 bases from J, with 16 bases between. There are 16 residues in the CDR3. CDR3 amino acids: CASSPHSRGGNQPQHF. The CDR3 coding sequence is TGTGCCAGCAGTCCCCACTCCAGGGGTGGCAATCAGCCCCAGCATTTT.

The chain uses TRBV10-3 and TRBJ1-1; no clear D gene. CDR1 is ENHRY, CDR2 SYGVKD, per germline. The CDR3 extends over 14 amino acids. V lost 7 bases to trimming and J lost 4 bases, with 16 bases between them. The CDR3 loop is CAIKADMGSTEAFF. CDR3 in DNA: TGTGCCATCAAAGCGGATATGGGGAGCACTGAAGCTTTCTTT.

The V call is TRBV6-5, the J call TRBJ1-6, with TRBD1 identical over 7 bases. The CDR3 contains 12 residues. Per the germline V gene, CDR1 is MNHEY and CDR2 is SVGAGI. The V and J ends lost 6 bases and 10 bases, in that order; junction bases with no gene match: 3. CDR3 protein: CASSDRVSPLHF. In DNA, the CDR3 is TGTGCCAGCAGCGACAGGGTCTCACCCCTCCACTTT.

This chain joins TRBV27 and TRBJ1-2, with 10 bases aligning to TRBD1. Germline V gene lookup returns CDR1 MNHEY and CDR2 SMNVEV (reference sequence). V was clipped by 2 bases and J by 3 bases; unmatched bases: 6. The CDR3 sequence is 16 residues long. CDR3 loop: CASSLRGQGGYYGYTF. The DNA for the CDR3 is TGTGCCAGCAGTTTAAGAGGACAGGGGGGGTACTATGGCTACACCTTC.

This sequence joins TRBV10-3 and TRBJ2-3; 12 nucleotides agree with TRBD2. The CDR3 spans 16 residues. V lost 6 bases and J lost 2; bases outside the gene matches: 6. Germline loops: CDR1 ENHRY, CDR2 SYGVKD. CDR3 in amino acids: CAIRVGLAGSTDTQYF. The CDR3 DNA follows: TGTGCCATCAGGGTCGGACTAGCGGGATCCACAGATACGCAGTATTTT.

This chain joins TRBV6-2 or TRBV6-3 and TRBJ2-7; 10 nucleotides align to TRBD1. V lost 1 base and J lost 5; bases outside the gene matches: 5. The CDR3 has 15 amino acids. Per germline, CDR1 MNHEY and CDR2 SVGEGT. The CDR3: CASSYWGQGTDEQYF. Here the CDR3 DNA reads TGTGCCAGCAGTTACTGGGGACAGGGGACAGACGAGCAGTACTTC.

The genes are TRBV27 and TRBJ1-6; D perhaps matches TRBD1 (6 bases). V was cut by 2 bases and J by 9 bases, with 14 bases left in between. The CDR3 totals 15 residues. Germline V gives CDR1 MNHEY, CDR2 SMNVEV (reference sequence). The CDR3 DNA sequence: TGTGCCAGCAGTTTAGTGTTGGGGGCAGGTTCACCCCTCCACTTT. Translated: CASSLVLGAGSPLHF.

This clone has just one count. The CDR3 bases are TGTGCCTGGAGGATCGGGACAAGTCCTGTACCCCTCCACTTT. Its translation is CAWRIGTSPVPLHF. The rearrangement uses TRBV30 and TRBJ1-6; D is perhaps TRBD1 (6 bases). CDR3 length equals 14 residues. Trimming removed 3 bases at V and 12 bases at J, with 18 bases between. Germline V gives CDR1 GTSNPN, CDR2 SVGIG (reference sequence).

The J gene is TRBJ2-5, the V gene TRBV4-3, with D possibly matching TRBD1 (5 bases). CDR1 and CDR2 from the germline V gene are LGHNA and YSLEER. There are 15 residues in the CDR3. V lost 1 base to trimming and J lost 7 bases, with 16 bases between them. The CDR3 sequence: CASSQGVLSRGTQYF. The CDR3 nucleotides are TGCGCCAGCAGCCAAGGGGTCCTCTCAAGGGGGACCCAGTACTTC.

This clone was seen more than once but under ten times. The rearrangement links TRBV5-6 to TRBJ2-3; maybe TRBD1 (7 bases). The germline V gene has CDR1 SGHDT and CDR2 YYEEEE. The V end was cut by 3 bases, the J end by 4 bases, with 15 bases between. The CDR3 length is 15 residues. The CDR3 reads CASSSPDRRADTQYF. CDR3 coding DNA: TGTGCCAGCAGCTCCCCGGACAGGAGGGCAGATACGCAGTATTTT.